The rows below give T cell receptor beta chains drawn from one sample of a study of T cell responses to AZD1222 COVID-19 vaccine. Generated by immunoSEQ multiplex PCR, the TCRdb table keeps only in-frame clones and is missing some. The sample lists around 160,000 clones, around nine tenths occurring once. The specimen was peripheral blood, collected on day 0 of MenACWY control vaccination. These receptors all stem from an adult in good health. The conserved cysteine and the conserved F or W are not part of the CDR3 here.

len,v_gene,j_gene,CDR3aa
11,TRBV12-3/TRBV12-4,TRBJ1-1,ASRRDSQVEAF
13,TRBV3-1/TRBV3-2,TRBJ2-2,ASSFTVGVAGELF
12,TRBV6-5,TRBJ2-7,ASRRTDRGYEQY
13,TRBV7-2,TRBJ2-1,ASGIEGSGYNEQF
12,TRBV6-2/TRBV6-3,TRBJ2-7,ASSRTAEPYEQY
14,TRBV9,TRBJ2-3,ASSLGAVFSTDTQY
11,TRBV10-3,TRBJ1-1,AISENGHTEAF
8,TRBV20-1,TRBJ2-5,SAVQETQY
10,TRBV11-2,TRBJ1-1,ASSVRPTEAF
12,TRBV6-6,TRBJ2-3,ASSGPPSQDTQY
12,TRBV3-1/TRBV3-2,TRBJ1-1,ASSPGQGFTEAF
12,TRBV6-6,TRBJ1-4,ASTGVATNEKLF
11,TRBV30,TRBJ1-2,AWTGSLAYGYT
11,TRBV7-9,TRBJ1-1,ASSSGVYTEAF
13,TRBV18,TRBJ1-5,ASSPGLLPNQPQH
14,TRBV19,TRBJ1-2,ASSIDKGPSVYGYT
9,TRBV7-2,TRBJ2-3,ASSSADTQY
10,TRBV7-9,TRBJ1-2,ASSPGRGGYT
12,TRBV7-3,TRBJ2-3,ASSLMGPTDTQY
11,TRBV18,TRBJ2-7,ASSPGRLGEQY
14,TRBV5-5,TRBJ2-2,ASSLIGQGVSGELF
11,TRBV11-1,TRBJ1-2,ASSPDRTYGYT
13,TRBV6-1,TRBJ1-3,ASSELHSSGNTIY
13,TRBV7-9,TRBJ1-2,ASSSWLGGDYGYT
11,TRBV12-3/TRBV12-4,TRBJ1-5,ASSPDRDQPQH
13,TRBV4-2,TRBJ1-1,ASSQDHTRGTEAF
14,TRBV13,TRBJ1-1,ASSRVGAASGTEAF
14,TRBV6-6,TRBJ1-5,ASSPPGQRSNQPQH
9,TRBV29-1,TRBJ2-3,SALSGDTQY
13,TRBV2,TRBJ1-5,ASSSDRAGNQPQH